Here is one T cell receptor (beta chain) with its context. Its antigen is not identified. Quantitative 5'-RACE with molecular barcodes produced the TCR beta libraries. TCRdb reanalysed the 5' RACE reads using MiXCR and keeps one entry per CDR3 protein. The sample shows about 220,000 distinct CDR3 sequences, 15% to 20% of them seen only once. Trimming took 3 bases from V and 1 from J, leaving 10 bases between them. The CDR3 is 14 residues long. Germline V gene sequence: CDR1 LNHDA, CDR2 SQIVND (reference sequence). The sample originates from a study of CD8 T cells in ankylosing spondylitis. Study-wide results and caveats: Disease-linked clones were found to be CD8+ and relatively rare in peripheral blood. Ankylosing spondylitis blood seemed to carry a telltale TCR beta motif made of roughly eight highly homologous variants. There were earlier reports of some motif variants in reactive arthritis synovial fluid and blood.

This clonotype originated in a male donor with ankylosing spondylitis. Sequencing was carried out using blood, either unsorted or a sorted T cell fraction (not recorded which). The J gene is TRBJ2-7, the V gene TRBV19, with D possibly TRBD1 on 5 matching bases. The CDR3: CASSMSQGSYEQYF. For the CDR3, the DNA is TGTGCCAGTAGTATGAGTCAGGGATCCTACGAGCAGTACTTC.